The 6 T cell receptor beta chains below were found in one sample sequenced in a study of CXCR3-negative and CXCR3-positive naive CD8 T cells (dated by TCRdb to the late 2010s). Sequencing took place on a NextSeq 550. The Human TCR Profiling Kit (MiLaboratory) was used to prepare UMI-labeled 5' RACE TRB cDNA libraries. Through TCRdb reprocessing, the reads give one entry per CDR3 protein sequence; DNA is omitted. The sample has roughly 89,000 distinct CDR3 sequences on record. Around 1.5% of the sample comes from the top ten. Sequenced input: naive CXCR3- CD8+ T cells from blood. The cell subset or site label, read with the paper, signifies: CD45RO-CCR7+CD27+CD95- naive CD8+ T cells lacking CXCR3 (TNR3-). These receptors originate from a human donor in good health. Some clones in this sample may be carry-over from other donors' samples.

The chain recombines TRBV29-1 with TRBJ1-1; TCRdb selects TRBD1, and the lack of DNA leaves this call unchecked. Germline V CDR1 and CDR2: SQVTM, ANQGSEA. The CDR3 runs to 12 residues. CDR3 sequence: CSVWTGDTEAFF.

This chain links TRBV28 with TRBJ2-5; TCRdb calls TRBD2, which cannot be checked without DNA. This CDR3 region has 17 residues. Germline loops: CDR1 MDHEN, CDR2 SYDVKM. The CDR3 loop reads CASRRPGLAGGGETQYF.

V is TRBV29-1 and J is TRBJ2-7; TCRdb outputs TRBD1, but without DNA this stays unchecked. Germline V gene lookup returns CDR1 SQVTM and CDR2 ANQGSEA. CDR3 size: 13 residues. The CDR3 reads CSVVGGDSYEQYF.

V gene TRBV29-1 combines with J gene TRBJ2-1; with no DNA, the TCRdb D assignment of TRBD2 cannot be verified. Per the germline V gene, CDR1 is SQVTM and CDR2 is ANQGSEA. The length of the CDR3 is 14 residues. CDR3 region: CSVEISGSRYEQFF.

The V call is TRBV4-3, the J call TRBJ2-1; TCRdb names TRBD2, which stays unverified in the absence of DNA. The CDR3 has 17 amino acids. Germline CDR1 LGHNA, CDR2 YSLEER. The CDR3 is CASSQDPSGLADNEQFF.

The rearrangement joins TRBV4-2 to TRBJ2-7; TCRdb names TRBD2, which stays unverified in the absence of DNA. Germline CDR1 is LGHNA and CDR2 is YNFKEQ. The CDR3 has 13 amino acids. This CDR3 reads CASSKALRHEQYF.